Below are 11 T cell receptor beta chains sequenced from a single sample in a study of blood T cell repertoires in COVID-19. The table came from immunoSEQ multiplex PCR; TCRdb's copy has only in-frame clones and leaves some out. The sample includes under 300,000 clones, over 75% seen only once; the top ten take around 3%. Sample: PBMCs or T cells enriched from blood (not recorded which). These receptors all come from a woman aged 40 to 50 who had been exposed to COVID-19.

CDR3 region: CASSQVSAGAASTGELFF. In nucleotides, the CDR3 is TGTGCCAGCAGCCAAGTCTCAGCGGGAGCTGCGAGCACCGGGGAGCTGTTTTTT. V usage is TRBV3-1 (or the pseudogene TRBV3-2) and J usage is TRBJ2-2, with 8 nucleotides matching TRBD2. Trimming took 1 base from V and 4 from J; bases not matched to a gene: 11. This CDR3 is built from 18 residues. From germline, CDR1 is LGHDT and CDR2 YNNKEL (reference sequence).

The chain uses TRBV9 and TRBJ1-1; TRBD1 matches at 10 bases. This CDR3 is 18 amino acids long. The junction had 11 bases not matched to a gene; V was cut back by 3 bases and J by 0 bases. Germline V gene lookup returns CDR1 SGDLS and CDR2 YYNGEE. The chain's CDR3 is CASSGGQGLSTLNTEAFF. The CDR3 region has the DNA TGTGCCAGCAGCGGGGGACAGGGGCTATCAACCCTGAACACTGAAGCTTTCTTT. The complete variable domain, with remaining parts taken from reference TRBV9 and TRBJ1-1, reads DSGVTQTPKHLITATGQRVTLRCSPRSGDLSVYWYQQSLDQGLQFLIQYYNGEERAKGNILERFSAQQFPDLHSELNLSSLELGDSALYFCASSGGQGLSTLNTEAFFGQGTRLTVV.

The chain recombines TRBV30 with TRBJ1-5; 9 bases are shared with TRBD1. The V gene's germline CDR1 is GTSNPN and CDR2 SVGIG (reference sequence). J gave up 5 bases and V 4 bases, and 6 bases lay outside the gene matches. The CDR3 sequence is 14 residues long. The CDR3 sequence is CAWNTGTGYQPQHF. The CDR3 bases are TGTGCCTGGAACACCGGGACAGGGTATCAGCCCCAGCATTTT. Supplemented by reference TRBV30 and TRBJ1-5, the full variable domain reads SQTIHQWPATLVQPVGSPLSLECTVEGTSNPNLYWYRQAAGRGLQLLFYSVGIGQISSEVPQNLSASRPQDRQFILSSKKLLLSDSGFYLCAWNTGTGYQPQHFGDGTRLSIL.

The chain links TRBV14 to TRBJ1-4; tentative D call: TRBD1 (6 bases). The CDR3 sequence is 15 residues long. Trimming removed 5 bases at V and 5 bases at J, with 15 bases between. Germline V gene lookup returns CDR1 SGHDN and CDR2 FVKESK. The CDR3 region is CASSARTAINEKLFF. CDR3 coding DNA: TGTGCCAGCAGCGCCCGGACAGCTATAAATGAAAAACTGTTTTTT. The full variable domain, completed using reference TRBV14 and TRBJ1-4, is EAGVTQFPSHSVIEKGQTVTLRCDPISGHDNLYWYRRVMGKEIKFLLHFVKESKQDESGMPNNRFLAERTGGTYSTLKVQPAELEDSGVYFCASSARTAINEKLFFGSGTQLSVL.

The CDR3 coding sequence is TGTGCCAGCAGTCCCACCTCCAGGCCCGGGATTAATCAGCCCCAGCATTTT. Residues: CASSPTSRPGINQPQHF. The chain joins TRBV6-6 to TRBJ1-5; D unresolved. The CDR3 loop spans 17 amino acids. V was pared by 5 bases and J by 4 bases, with 21 bases between. The V gene's germline CDR1 is MNHNY and CDR2 SVGAGI (reference sequence).

The chain joins TRBV24-1 to TRBJ1-5, with 7 bases aligning to TRBD1. From germline, CDR1 is KGHDR and CDR2 SFDVKD. This CDR3 has 16 residues. The ends lost 2 bases at V and 3 bases at J; junction bases unmatched: 6. The CDR3 protein is CATSDSGTVDNQPQHF. Written as DNA, the CDR3 is TGTGCCACCAGTGATTCTGGGACAGTAGACAATCAGCCCCAGCATTTT.

The CDR3 protein is CSVVGGSYGYTF. CDR3 coding DNA: TGCAGCGTTGTCGGAGGAAGCTATGGCTACACCTTC. J is TRBJ1-2 and V is TRBV29-1; D not resolved. The V gene lost 4 bases and the J gene lost 4 bases, with 10 bases spanning the gap. The CDR3 covers 12 residues. Germline assignment: CDR1 SQVTM and CDR2 ANQGSEA.

The J gene is TRBJ1-6, the V gene TRBV2, with 8 bases that match TRBD1. J lost 7 bases, V lost 6 bases, and 2 bases had no gene match. CDR3 size: 13 residues. Germline V CDR1 and CDR2: SNHLY, FYNNEI. CDR3 sequence (DNA): TGTGCCAGCAGAGGGACAGGAAATTCACCCCTCCACTTT. Protein product: CASRGTGNSPLHF.

V usage is TRBV11-3 and J usage is TRBJ2-1; a possible D gene is TRBD2 (6 bases). The CDR3 contains 13 residues. Germline V CDR1 and CDR2: SGHNT, YENEEA. V was trimmed by 5 bases and J by 6 bases, leaving 11 bases between them. The CDR3 DNA is TGTGCCAGCAGCGGGGGGATCGCCAATGAGCAGTTCTTC. Protein: CASSGGIANEQFF.

Details on this clone: Relative to the germline gene, one junction end is altered; a read error may explain this. The chain has TRBV5-1 and TRBJ2-2; 9 bases are shared with TRBD2. Germline V gene data show CDR1 as SGHRS and CDR2 as YFSETQ. CDR3 length equals 17 residues. The CDR3 loop reads CASSLGSSGRNTGELFF. CDR3 coding DNA: TGTGCCAGCAGCTTGGGATCAAGCGGGAGGAATACCGGGGAGCTGTTTTTT.

The chain links TRBV5-1 to TRBJ2-2; D possibly corresponds to TRBD2 (6 bases). Trimming took 7 bases from V and 6 from J, leaving 16 bases between them. This CDR3 contains 14 residues. In germline, CDR1 is SGHRS, CDR2 YFSETQ. CDR3 sequence reads: CASDGGVVPGELFF. As DNA, the CDR3 is TGCGCCAGCGACGGCGGGGTGGTACCCGGGGAGCTGTTTTTT.